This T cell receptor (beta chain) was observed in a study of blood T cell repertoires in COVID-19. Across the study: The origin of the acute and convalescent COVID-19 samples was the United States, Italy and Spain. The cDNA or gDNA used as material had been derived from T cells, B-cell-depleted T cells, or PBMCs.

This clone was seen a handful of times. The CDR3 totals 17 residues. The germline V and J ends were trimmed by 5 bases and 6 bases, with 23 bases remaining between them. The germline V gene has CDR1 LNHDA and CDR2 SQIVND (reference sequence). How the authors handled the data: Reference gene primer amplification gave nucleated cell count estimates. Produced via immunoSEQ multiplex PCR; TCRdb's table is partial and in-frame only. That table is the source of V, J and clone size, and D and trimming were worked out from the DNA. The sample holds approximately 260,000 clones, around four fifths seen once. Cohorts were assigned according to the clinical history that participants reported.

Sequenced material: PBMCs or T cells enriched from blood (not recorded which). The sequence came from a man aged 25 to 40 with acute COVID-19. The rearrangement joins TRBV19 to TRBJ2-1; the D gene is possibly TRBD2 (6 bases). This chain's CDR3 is CASSLQTRGSGGNEQFF. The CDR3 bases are TGTGCCAGTAGTCTTCAGACCCGGGGGAGCGGAGGCAATGAGCAGTTCTTC.